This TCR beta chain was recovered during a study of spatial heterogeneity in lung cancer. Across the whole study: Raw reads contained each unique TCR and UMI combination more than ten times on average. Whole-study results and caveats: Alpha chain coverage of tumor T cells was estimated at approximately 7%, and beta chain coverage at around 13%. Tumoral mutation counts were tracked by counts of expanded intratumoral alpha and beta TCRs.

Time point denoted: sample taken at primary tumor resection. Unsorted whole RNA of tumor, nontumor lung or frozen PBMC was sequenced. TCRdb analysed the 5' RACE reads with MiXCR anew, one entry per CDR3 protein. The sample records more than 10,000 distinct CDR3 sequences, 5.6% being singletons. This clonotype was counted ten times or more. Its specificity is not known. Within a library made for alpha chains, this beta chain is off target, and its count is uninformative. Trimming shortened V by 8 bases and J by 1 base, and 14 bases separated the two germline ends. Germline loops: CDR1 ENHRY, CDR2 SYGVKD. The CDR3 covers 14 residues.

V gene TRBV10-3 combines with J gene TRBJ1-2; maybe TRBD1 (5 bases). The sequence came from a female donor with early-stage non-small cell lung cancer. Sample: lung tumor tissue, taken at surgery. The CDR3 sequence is CAIQGGRNNYGYTF. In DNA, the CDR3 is TGTGCCATCCAGGGTGGCAGAAATAACTATGGCTACACCTTC.